These 2 T cell receptor beta chains came from one sample sequenced in a study of blood T cell repertoires in COVID-19. Assay: immunoSEQ multiplex PCR; the TCRdb copy retains only in-frame clones and omits some. The data hold over 200,000 clones, with more than 75% observed a single time. Sequenced material: peripheral blood. The receptors were gathered from a man in his forties with active or convalescent COVID-19.

V and J are TRBV4-1 and TRBJ2-7; 7 bases map to TRBD1. Germline V gene data show CDR1 as MGHRA and CDR2 as YSYEKL. The CDR3 spans 16 residues. Germline trimming cut 4 bases from V and 3 bases from J; bases unmatched to any gene: 12. CDR3 DNA sequence: TGCGCCAGCAGCCCCATCCCGACGGGACAGCTCTACGAGCAGTACTTC. Translating gives CASSPIPTGQLYEQYF.

The CDR3 DNA reads as TGTGCCAGCAGCTTCCCCGCAGGGAATACGCAGTATTTT. Translation: CASSFPAGNTQYF. The genes are TRBV5-6 and TRBJ2-3; possibly TRBD1 for D (5 bases). The CDR3 loop spans 13 amino acids. The germline V and J ends were trimmed by 2 bases and 7 bases, with 11 bases remaining between them. Per germline, CDR1 SGHDT and CDR2 YYEEEE.